This TCR beta chain is from a study of blood T cell repertoires in COVID-19. The overall study: There were acute and convalescent COVID-19 samples, and they came from the United States, Italy and Spain.

Produced via immunoSEQ multiplex PCR; TCRdb's table is partial and in-frame only. This repertoire shows some 50,000 clones, approximately 84% found once; its top ten account for roughly 4.4%. This CDR3 is built from 18 residues. J lost 0 bases, V lost 2 bases, and 10 bases had no gene match. Germline assignment: CDR1 MNHNS and CDR2 SASEGT. This clonotype was sampled from a man aged 45 to 65 with active COVID-19. Sequenced: peripheral blood. The chain recombines TRBV6-1 with TRBJ1-1; 9 bases align to TRBD1. CDR3 region: CASSEIYRGLGMNTEAFF. The CDR3 nucleotides are TGTGCCAGCAGTGAAATTTACAGGGGGCTAGGGATGAACACTGAAGCTTTCTTT.